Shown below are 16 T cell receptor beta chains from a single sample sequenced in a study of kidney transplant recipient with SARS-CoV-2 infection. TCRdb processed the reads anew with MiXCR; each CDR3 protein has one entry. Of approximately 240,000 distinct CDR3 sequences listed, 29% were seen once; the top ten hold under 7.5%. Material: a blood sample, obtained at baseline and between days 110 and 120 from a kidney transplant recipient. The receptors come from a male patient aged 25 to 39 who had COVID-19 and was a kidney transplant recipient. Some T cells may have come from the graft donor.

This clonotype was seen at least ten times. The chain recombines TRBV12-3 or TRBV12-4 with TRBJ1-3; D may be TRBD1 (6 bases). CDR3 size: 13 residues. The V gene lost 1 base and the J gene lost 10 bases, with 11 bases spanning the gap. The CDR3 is CASSLGTDLTIYF. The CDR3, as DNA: TGTGCCAGCAGTTTAGGGACAGATTTGACCATATATTTT.

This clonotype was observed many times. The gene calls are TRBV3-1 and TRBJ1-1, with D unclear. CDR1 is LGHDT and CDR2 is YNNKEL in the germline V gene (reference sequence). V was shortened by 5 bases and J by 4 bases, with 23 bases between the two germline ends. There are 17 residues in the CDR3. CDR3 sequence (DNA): TGTGCCAGCAGCTGTGGTCGTCCCATTTCAATTCGCACTGAAGCTTTCTTT. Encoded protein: CASSCGRPISIRTEAFF. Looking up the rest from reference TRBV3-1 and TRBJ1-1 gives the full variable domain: DTAVSQTPKYLVTQMGNDKSIKCEQNLGHDTMYWYKQDSKKFLKIMFSYNNKELIINETVPNRFSPKSPDKAHLNLHINSLELGDSAVYFCASSCGRPISIRTEAFFGQGTRLTVV.

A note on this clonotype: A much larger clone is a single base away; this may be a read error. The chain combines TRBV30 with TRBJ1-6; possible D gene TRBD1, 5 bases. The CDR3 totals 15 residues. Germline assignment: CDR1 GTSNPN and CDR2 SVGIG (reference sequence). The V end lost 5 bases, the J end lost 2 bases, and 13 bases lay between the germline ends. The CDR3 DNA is TGTGCCTGGGGTGGCAGGGTCGCCTATAATTCACCCCTCCACTTT. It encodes CAWGGRVAYNSPLHF.

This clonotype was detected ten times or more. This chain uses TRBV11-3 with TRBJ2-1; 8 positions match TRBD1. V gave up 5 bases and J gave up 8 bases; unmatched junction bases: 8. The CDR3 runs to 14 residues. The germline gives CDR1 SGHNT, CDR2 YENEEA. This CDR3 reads CASSTRTGIDEQFF. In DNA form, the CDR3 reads TGTGCCAGCAGCACAAGGACAGGGATCGATGAGCAGTTCTTC.

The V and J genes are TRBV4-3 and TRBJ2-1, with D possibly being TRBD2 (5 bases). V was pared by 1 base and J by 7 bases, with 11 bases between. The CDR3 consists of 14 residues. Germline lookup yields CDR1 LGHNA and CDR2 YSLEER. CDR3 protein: CASSQGRRSNEQFF. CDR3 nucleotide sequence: TGCGCCAGCAGCCAAGGACGGAGGAGTAATGAGCAGTTCTTC.

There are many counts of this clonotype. As DNA, the CDR3 is TGTGCCAGTAGTACCCCCCAGGTAGGCAATCAGCCCCAGCATTTT. Amino acids: CASSTPQVGNQPQHF. The J gene is TRBJ1-5, the V gene TRBV19; no clear D gene. CDR3 size: 15 residues. Germline V gene sequence: CDR1 LNHDA, CDR2 SQIVND (reference sequence). Trimming removed 4 bases from V and 2 bases from J, with 12 bases in between.

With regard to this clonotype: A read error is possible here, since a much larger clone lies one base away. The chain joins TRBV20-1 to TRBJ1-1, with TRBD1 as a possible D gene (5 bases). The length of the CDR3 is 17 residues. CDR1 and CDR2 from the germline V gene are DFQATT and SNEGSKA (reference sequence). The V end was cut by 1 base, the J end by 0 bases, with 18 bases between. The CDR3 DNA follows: TGCAGTGCTAGAGGGGATACATTGGACACGATGAACACTGAAGCTTTCTTT. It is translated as CSARGDTLDTMNTEAFF.

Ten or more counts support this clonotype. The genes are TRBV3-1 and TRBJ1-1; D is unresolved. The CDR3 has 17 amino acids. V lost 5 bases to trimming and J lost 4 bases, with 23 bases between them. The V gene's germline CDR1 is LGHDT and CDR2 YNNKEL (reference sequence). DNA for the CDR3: TGTGCCAGCAGCTTTCTCAATCCCATTTCAATTCGCACTGAAGCTTTCTTT. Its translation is CASSFLNPISIRTEAFF.

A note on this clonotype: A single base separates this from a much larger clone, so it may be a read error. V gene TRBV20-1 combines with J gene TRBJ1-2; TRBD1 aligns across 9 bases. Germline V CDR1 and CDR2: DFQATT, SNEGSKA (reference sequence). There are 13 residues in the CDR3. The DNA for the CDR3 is TGCAATGCTAGTGGGACAGGGTCCTATGGCTACACCTTC. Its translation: CNASGTGSYGYTF.

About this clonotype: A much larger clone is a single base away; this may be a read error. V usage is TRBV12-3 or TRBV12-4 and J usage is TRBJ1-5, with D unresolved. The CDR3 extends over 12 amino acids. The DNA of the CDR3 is TGTACCAGCAGTCTACTAAGTCAGCCCCAGCATTTT. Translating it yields CTSSLLSQPQHF.

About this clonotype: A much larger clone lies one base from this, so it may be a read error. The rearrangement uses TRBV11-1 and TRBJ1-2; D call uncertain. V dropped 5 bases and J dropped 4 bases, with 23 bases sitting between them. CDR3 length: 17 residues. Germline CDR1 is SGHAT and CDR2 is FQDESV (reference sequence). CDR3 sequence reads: CASSNHYKAGKTYGYTF. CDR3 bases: TGTGCCAGCAGCAATCATTATAAGGCTGGAAAGACCTATGGCTACACCTTC.

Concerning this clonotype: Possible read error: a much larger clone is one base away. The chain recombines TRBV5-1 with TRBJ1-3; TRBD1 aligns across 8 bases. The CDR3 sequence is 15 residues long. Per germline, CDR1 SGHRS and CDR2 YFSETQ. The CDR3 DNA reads TGCGCCGGCAGCTCGGGACAGGACTCTGGAAACACCATATATTTT. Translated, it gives CAGSSGQDSGNTIYF.

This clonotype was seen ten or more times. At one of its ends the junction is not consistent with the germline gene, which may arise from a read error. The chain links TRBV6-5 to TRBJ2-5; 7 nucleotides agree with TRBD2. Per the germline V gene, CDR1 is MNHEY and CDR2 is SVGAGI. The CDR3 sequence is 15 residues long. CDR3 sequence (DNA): TGTACCAGCAGTTACTCAGGAACCGGGGGGGAGACCCAGTACTTC. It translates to CTSSYSGTGGETQYF.

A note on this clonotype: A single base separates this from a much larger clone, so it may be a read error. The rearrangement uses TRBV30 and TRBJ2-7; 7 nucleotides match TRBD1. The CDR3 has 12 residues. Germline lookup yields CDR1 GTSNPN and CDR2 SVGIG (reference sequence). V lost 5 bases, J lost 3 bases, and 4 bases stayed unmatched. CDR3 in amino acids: CAWEDRHYEQYF. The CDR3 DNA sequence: TGTGCCTGGGAGGACAGGCACTACGAGCAGTACTTC.

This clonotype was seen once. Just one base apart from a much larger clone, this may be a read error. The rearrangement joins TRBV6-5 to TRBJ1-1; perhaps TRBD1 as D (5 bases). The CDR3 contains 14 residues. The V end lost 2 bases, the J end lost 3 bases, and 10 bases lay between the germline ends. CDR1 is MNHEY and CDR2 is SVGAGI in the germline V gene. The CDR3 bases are TGTGCCAGCAGTTACAGATGGGGGGACACTGAAGCTTTCTTT. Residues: CASSYRWGDTEAFF.

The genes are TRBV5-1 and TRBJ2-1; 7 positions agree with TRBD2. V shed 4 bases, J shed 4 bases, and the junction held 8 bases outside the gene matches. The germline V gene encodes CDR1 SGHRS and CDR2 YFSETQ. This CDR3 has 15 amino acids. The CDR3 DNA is TGCGCCAGCAGCGGGGCTAGCGGAGTTTACAATGAGCAGTTCTTC. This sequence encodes CASSGASGVYNEQFF.